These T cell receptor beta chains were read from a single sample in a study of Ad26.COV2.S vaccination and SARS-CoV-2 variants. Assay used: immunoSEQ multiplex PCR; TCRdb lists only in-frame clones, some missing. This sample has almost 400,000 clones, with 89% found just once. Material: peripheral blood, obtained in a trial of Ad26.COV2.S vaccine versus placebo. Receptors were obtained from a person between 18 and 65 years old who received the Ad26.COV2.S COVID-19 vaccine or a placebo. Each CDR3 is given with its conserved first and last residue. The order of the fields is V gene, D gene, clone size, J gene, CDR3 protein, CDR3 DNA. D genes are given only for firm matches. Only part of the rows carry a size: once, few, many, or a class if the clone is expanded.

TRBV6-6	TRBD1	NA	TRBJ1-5	CASSPTKDRRSNQPQHF	TGTGCCAGCAGTCCGACCAAGGACAGGAGGAGCAATCAGCCCCAGCATTTT
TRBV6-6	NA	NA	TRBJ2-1	CASREVGGNEQFF	TGTGCCAGCAGAGAAGTAGGCGGCAATGAGCAGTTCTTC
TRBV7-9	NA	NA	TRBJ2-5	CASSLEGLTQETQYF	TGTGCCAGCAGCTTAGAGGGGCTCACCCAAGAGACCCAGTACTTC
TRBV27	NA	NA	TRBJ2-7	CEVQAYEQYF	TGTGAGGTACAAGCCTACGAGCAGTACTTC
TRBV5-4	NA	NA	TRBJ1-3	CASSLGAGAKGNTIYF	TGTGCCAGCAGCTTGGGTGCGGGGGCGAAGGGAAACACCATATATTTT
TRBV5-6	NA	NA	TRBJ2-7	CASSLLGEQYF	TGTGCCAGCAGCTTGCTCGGCGAGCAGTACTTC
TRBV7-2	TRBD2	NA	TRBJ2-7	CASSSTSGSYEQYF	TGTGCCAGCAGCTCCACTAGCGGTTCCTACGAGCAGTACTTC
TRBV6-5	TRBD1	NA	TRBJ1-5	CASRRDRSNQPQHF	TGTGCCAGCAGGCGGGACAGGAGCAATCAGCCCCAGCATTTT
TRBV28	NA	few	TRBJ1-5	CASSSILGPGRSNQPQHF	TGTGCCAGCAGTTCTATCTTGGGGCCAGGGCGGAGCAATCAGCCCCAGCATTTT
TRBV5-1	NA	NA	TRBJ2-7	CASSVLTGSYEQYF	TGCGCCAGCAGCGTGTTAACAGGGAGCTACGAGCAGTACTTC
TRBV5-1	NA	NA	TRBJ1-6	CASRPTGISPLHF	TGCGCCAGCAGGCCAACAGGGATCTCACCCCTCCACTTT
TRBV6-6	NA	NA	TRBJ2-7	CASSSSTPYEQYF	TGTGCCAGCAGCTCGAGCACCCCCTACGAGCAGTACTTC
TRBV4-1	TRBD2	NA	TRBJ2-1	CASRSGAYNEQFF	TGCGCCTCCCGGAGCGGGGCCTACAATGAGCAGTTCTTC
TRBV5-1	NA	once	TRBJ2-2	CASSPGQTGELFF	TGCGCCAGCAGCCCAGGACAGACCGGGGAGCTGTTTTTT
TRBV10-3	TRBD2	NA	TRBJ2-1	CAISVGGGDYNEQFF	TGTGCCATCAGTGTGGGGGGAGGGGATTACAATGAGCAGTTCTTC